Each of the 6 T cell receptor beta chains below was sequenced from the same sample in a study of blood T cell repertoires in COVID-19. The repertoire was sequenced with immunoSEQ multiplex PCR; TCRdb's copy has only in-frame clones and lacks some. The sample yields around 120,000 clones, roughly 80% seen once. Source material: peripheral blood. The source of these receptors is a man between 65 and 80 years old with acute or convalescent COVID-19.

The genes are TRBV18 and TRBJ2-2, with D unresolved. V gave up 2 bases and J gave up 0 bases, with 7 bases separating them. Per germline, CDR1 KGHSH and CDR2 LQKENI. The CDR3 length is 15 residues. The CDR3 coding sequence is TGTGCCAGCTCACCAGGCCAGACGAACACCGGGGAGCTGTTTTTT. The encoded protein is CASSPGQTNTGELFF.

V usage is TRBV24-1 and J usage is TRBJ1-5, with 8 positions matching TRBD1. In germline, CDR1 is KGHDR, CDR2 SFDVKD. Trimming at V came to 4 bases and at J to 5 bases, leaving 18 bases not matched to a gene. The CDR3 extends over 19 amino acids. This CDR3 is CATSDVPGTGAWGDQPQHF. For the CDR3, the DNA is TGTGCCACCAGTGACGTACCCGGGACAGGCGCTTGGGGAGATCAGCCCCAGCATTTT.

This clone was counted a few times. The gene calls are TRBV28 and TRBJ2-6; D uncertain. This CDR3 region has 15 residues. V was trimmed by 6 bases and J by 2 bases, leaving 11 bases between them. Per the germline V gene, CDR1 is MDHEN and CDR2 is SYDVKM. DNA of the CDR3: TGTGCCAGCAGCCCGTCCCTCGCTGGGGCCAACGTCCTGACTTTC. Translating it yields CASSPSLAGANVLTF.

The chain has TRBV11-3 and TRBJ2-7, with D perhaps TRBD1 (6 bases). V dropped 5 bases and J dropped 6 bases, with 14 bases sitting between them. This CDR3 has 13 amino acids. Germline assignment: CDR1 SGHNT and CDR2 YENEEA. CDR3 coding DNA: TGTGCCAGCAGCCTTCTCGGACAGAGCGAGCAGTACTTC. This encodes CASSLLGQSEQYF.

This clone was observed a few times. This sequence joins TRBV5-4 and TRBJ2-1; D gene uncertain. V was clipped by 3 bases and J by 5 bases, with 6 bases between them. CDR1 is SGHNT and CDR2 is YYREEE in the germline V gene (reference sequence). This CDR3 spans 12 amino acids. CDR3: CASSYTDNEQFF. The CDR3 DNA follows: TGTGCCAGCAGCTATACGGACAATGAGCAGTTCTTC. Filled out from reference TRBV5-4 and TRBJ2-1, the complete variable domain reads ETGVTQSPTHLIKTRGQQVTLRCSSQSGHNTVSWYQQALGQGPQFIFQYYREEENGRGNFPPRFSGLQFPNYSSELNVNALELDDSALYLCASSYTDNEQFFGPGTRLTVL.

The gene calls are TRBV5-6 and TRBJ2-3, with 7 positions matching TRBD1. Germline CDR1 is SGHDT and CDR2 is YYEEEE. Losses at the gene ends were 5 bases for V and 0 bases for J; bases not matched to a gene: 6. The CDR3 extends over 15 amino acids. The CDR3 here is CASRFDRVSTDTQYF. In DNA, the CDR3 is TGTGCCAGCAGATTTGACAGGGTTAGCACAGATACGCAGTATTTT.